This T cell receptor (beta chain) was captured by sequencing in a study of blood T cell repertoires in COVID-19. About the study: The study drew acute and convalescent COVID-19 samples from the United States, Italy and Spain.

Unmatched junction bases numbered 8, after V lost 1 base and J lost 4 bases. The CDR3 covers 18 residues. Germline assignment: CDR1 SGHTA and CDR2 FQGNSA. Sequenced by immunoSEQ multiplex PCR; TCRdb stores in-frame clones only, minus some. The sample holds fewer than 350,000 clones, less than 85% seen once. Cohort 3 recovered donors had two negative PCRs, clearance, or symptom resolution. The sequencing sample was made of PBMCs or T cells enriched from blood (not recorded which). This chain joins TRBV7-2 and TRBJ2-7; 15 bases are a match to TRBD2. The TCR was taken from a woman between 45 and 60 years old who had recovered from COVID-19. The CDR3 sequence is CASSLEGTSGGSPYEQYF. In DNA, the CDR3 is TGTGCCAGCAGCTTAGAGGGGACTAGCGGGGGGTCACCATACGAGCAGTACTTC. Full variable domain (missing parts from reference TRBV7-2 and TRBJ2-7): GAGVSQSPSNKVTEKGKDVELRCDPISGHTALYWYRQSLGQGLEFLIYFQGNSAPDKSGLPSDRFSAERTGGSVSTLTIQRTQQEDSAVYLCASSLEGTSGGSPYEQYFGPGTRLTVT.